Presented here are 4 T cell receptor beta chains from one specimen sequenced in a study of T cells in Graves' hyperthyroidism and ophthalmopathy. TCR beta CDR3 regions were amplified from RNA transcripts. The primer set for the first-round RT-PCR of the TCR CDR3 was HTBI. TCRdb re-analysed the multiplex PCR reads in MiXCR, keeping a single row per CDR3 protein. The sample shows about 420,000 distinct CDR3 sequences, approximately 14% of them seen only once. The sequenced material came from blood. These receptors were taken from a woman between 18 and 29 years old with Graves' hyperthyroidism.

This clonotype was seen only a few times. This chain uses TRBV6-5 with TRBJ2-7; 10 bases map to TRBD1. The CDR3 consists of 15 residues. The V gene's germline CDR1 is MNHEY and CDR2 SVGAGI. J was trimmed by 3 bases and V by 2 bases; bases with no gene match: 4. The CDR3 coding sequence is TGTGCCAGCAGTTACACCGGGACAGGGGTCTACGAGCAGTACTTC. This translates into CASSYTGTGVYEQYF.

This clonotype was recorded many times. The V gene is TRBV6-6, the J gene TRBJ2-5; 7 positions match TRBD2. Germline CDR1 MNHNY, CDR2 SVGAGI (reference sequence). With V trimmed by 2 bases and J by 8 bases, 8 bases remained unmatched. The CDR3 is 14 amino acids. For the CDR3, the DNA is TGTGCCAGCAGTTACGGTGGGACTACAACAACCCAGTACTTC. Its translation is CASSYGGTTTTQYF.

The CDR3 DNA reads as TGTGCCAGCAGTTCCTTGGGCTATGGGGACACCATATATTTT. Translation: CASSSLGYGDTIYF. The chain is built from TRBV6-1 and TRBJ1-3; D is ambiguous. The CDR3 length is 14 residues. The germline V and J ends were trimmed by 5 bases and 8 bases, with 16 bases remaining between them. Looked up from germline, CDR1 is MNHNS and CDR2 is SASEGT.

This clonotype occurred many times. J is TRBJ2-1 and V is TRBV3-1; the D is unclear. The CDR3 is made up of 16 amino acids. The V end lost 0 bases, the J end lost 3 bases, and 12 bases lay between the germline ends. Per germline, CDR1 LGHDT and CDR2 YNNKEL (reference sequence). CDR3 DNA: TGTGCCAGCAGCCAAGAGTCCGGTAAGCGCTACAATGAGCAGTTCTTC. This encodes CASSQESGKRYNEQFF.